This T cell receptor (beta chain) was sequenced in a study of blood T cell repertoires in COVID-19. Overall study context: Collection of acute and convalescent COVID-19 samples took place in the United States, Italy and Spain.

Trimming removed 8 bases from V and 8 bases from J, with 13 bases in between. Germline V gene data show CDR1 as SGDLS and CDR2 as YYNGEE. The CDR3 spans 11 residues. The assay was immunoSEQ multiplex PCR, and TCRdb's table has in-frame clones only and misses some. Among roughly 70,000 clones listed, approximately 75% were seen once. The clonotype was recovered from a woman in her fifties or sixties with acute or convalescent COVID-19. V usage is TRBV9 and J usage is TRBJ1-2; D is possibly TRBD1 (5 bases). Material for sequencing was peripheral blood. The chain's CDR3 is CASRQQGGYTF. The CDR3 DNA reads as TGTGCCAGTCGACAGCAAGGAGGCTACACCTTC.